This is a list of T cell receptor beta chains from one sample in a study of beta chain features in type 1 diabetes. Produced via immunoSEQ multiplex PCR; TCRdb's table is partial and in-frame only. The table shows some 370,000 clones, with 8.5% to 10% occurring only once. Sequenced sample: central memory CD4+ T cells from blood. The receptors shown here come from a man aged 25 to 45 with type 1 diabetes. CDR3s leave out the opening cysteine and the closing phenylalanine or tryptophan.

TRBV19,14,TRBJ2-5,ASSISLDFYQETQY
TRBV28,11,TRBJ1-1,ATGGGSNTEAF
TRBV5-1,13,TRBJ2-1,ASSLVLAGDHEQF
TRBV29-1,12,TRBJ2-3,SGLLALGGDTQY
TRBV7-6,13,TRBJ1-1,ASSPWRGQDTEAF
TRBV29-1,12,TRBJ2-3,SVEGGADTDTQY
TRBV7-2,11,TRBJ1-4,ASTFYSNEKLF
TRBV7-2,12,TRBJ2-7,ASSPGLASYEQY
TRBV14,11,TRBJ2-1,ASSQLLNNEQF
TRBV4-2,14,TRBJ2-3,ASSQAVSVGTDTQY
TRBV2,14,TRBJ2-5,ASSVGSGLAGGTQY
TRBV18,11,TRBJ2-1,ASSPQGRHEQF
TRBV6-6,11,TRBJ1-5,ASSSREGQPQH